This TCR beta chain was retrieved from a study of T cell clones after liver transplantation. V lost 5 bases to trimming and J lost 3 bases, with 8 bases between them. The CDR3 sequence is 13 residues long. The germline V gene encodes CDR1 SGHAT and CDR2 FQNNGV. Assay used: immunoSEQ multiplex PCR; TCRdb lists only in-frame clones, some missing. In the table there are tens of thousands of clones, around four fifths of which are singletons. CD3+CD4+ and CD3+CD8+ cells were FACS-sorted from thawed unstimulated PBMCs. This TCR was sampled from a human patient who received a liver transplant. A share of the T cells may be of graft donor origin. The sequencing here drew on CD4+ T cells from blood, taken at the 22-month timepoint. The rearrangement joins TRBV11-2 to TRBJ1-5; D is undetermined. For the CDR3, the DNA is TGTGCCAGCAGCCCTAGGAACAATCAGCCCCAGCATTTT. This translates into CASSPRNNQPQHF.